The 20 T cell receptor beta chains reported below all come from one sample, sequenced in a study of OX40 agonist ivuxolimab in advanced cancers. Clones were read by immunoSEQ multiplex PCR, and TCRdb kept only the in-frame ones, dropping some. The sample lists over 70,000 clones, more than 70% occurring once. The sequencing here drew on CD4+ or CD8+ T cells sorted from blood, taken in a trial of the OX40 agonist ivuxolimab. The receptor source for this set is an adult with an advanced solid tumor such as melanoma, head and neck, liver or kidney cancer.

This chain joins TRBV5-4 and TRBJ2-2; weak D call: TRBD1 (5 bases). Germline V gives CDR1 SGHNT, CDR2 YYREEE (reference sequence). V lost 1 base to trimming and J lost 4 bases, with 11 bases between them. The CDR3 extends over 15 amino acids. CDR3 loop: CASSLNRQTTGELFF. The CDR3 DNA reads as TGTGCCAGCAGCTTGAATAGACAGACCACCGGGGAGCTGTTTTTT.

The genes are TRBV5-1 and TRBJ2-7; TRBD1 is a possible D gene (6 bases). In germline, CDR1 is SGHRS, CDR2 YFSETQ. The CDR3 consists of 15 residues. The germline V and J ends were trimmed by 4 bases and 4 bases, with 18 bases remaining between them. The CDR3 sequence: CASSLSVGTQYEQYF. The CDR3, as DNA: TGCGCCAGCAGCCTTTCGGTAGGGACACAATACGAGCAGTACTTC.

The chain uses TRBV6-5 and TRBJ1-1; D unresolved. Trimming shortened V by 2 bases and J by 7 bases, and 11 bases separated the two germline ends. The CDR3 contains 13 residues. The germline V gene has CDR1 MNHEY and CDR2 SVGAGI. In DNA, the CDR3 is TGTGCCAGCAGTTACGGGAGTACCCTTGAAGCTTTCTTT. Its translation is CASSYGSTLEAFF.

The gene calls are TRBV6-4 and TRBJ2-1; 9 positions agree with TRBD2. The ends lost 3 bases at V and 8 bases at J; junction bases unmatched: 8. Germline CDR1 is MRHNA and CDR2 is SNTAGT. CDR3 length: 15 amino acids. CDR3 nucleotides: TGTGCCAGCAGTGAAGGGCTAGCGGGATGGTATGAGCAGTTCTTC. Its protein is CASSEGLAGWYEQFF.

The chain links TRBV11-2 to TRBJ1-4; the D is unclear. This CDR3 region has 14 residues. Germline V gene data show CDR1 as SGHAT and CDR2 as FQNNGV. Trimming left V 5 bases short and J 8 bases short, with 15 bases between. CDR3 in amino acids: CASSPSAGREKLFF. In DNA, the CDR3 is TGTGCCAGCAGCCCCTCCGCCGGAAGAGAAAAACTGTTTTTT.

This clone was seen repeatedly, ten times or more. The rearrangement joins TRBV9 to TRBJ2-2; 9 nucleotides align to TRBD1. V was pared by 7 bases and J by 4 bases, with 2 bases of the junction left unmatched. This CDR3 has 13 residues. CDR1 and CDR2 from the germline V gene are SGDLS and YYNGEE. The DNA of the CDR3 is TGTGCCAGCGGGGGACAGGGCACCGGGGAGCTGTTTTTT. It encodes CASGGQGTGELFF. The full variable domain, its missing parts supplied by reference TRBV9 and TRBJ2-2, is DSGVTQTPKHLITATGQRVTLRCSPRSGDLSVYWYQQSLDQGLQFLIQYYNGEERAKGNILERFSAQQFPDLHSELNLSSLELGDSALYFCASGGQGTGELFFGEGSRLTVL.

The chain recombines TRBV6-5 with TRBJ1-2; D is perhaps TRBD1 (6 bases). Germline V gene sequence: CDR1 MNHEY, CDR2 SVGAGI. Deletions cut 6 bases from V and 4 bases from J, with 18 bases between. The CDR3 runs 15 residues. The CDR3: CASSSQGMNGYGYTF. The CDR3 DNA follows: TGTGCCAGCAGCTCACAGGGAATGAATGGCTATGGCTACACCTTC.

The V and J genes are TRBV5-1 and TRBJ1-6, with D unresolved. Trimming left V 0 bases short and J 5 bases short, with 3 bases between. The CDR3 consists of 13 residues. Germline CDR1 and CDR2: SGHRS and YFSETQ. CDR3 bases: TGCGCCAGCAGCTTGGACGATAATTCACCCCTCCACTTT. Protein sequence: CASSLDDNSPLHF.

CDR3 nucleotides: TGCGCCAGCAGCTCCCCGGGACTAGCGGGGGGTCGCTCCTACAATGAGCAGTTCTTC. Translated: CASSSPGLAGGRSYNEQFF. V and J are TRBV5-1 and TRBJ2-1; 15 nucleotides line up with TRBD2. The germline V gene has CDR1 SGHRS and CDR2 YFSETQ. The CDR3 has 19 amino acids. After removal of 3 bases from V and 0 bases from J, the junction contained 7 bases not matched to a gene.

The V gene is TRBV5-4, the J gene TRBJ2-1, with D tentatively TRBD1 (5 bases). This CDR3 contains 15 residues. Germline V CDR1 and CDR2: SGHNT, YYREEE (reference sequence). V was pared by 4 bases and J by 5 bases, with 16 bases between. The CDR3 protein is CASSPGDRRNNEQFF. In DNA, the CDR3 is TGTGCCAGCAGCCCGGGCGACAGACGGAACAATGAGCAGTTCTTC.

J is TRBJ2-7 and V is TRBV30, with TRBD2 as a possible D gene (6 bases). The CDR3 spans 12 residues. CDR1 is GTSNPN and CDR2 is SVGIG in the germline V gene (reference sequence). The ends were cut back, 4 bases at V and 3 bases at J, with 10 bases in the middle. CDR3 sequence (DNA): TGTGCCTGGAACGGAGGGAGCTACGAGCAGTACTTC. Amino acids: CAWNGGSYEQYF.

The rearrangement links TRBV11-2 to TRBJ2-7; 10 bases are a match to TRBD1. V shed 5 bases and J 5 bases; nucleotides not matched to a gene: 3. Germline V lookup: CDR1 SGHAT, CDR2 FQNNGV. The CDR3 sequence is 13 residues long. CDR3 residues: CASSTGQGNEQYF. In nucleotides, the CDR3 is TGTGCCAGCAGCACGGGACAGGGGAACGAGCAGTACTTC.

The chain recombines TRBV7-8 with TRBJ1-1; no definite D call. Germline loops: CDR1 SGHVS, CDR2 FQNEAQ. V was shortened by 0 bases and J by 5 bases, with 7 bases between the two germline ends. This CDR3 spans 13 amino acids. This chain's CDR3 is CASSLAPKTEAFF. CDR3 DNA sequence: TGTGCCAGCAGCTTAGCCCCGAAAACTGAAGCTTTCTTT.

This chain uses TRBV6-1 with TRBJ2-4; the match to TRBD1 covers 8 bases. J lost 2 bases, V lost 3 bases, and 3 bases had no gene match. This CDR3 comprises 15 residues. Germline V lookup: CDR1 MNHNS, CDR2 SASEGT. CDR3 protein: CASSEDRVSKNIQYF. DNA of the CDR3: TGTGCCAGCAGTGAGGACAGGGTTTCCAAAAACATTCAGTACTTC.

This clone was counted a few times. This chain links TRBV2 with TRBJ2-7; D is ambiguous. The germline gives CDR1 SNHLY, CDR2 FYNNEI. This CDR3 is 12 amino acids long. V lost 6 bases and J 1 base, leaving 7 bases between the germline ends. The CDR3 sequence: CASSMLSYEQYF. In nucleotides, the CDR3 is TGTGCCAGCAGCATGTTGTCCTACGAGCAGTACTTC.

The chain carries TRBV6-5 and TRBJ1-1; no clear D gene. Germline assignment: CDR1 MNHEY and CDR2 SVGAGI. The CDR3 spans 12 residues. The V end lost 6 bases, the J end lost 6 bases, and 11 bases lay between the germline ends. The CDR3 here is CASRPSPAEAFF. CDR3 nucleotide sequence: TGTGCCAGCAGACCTTCCCCCGCTGAAGCTTTCTTT.

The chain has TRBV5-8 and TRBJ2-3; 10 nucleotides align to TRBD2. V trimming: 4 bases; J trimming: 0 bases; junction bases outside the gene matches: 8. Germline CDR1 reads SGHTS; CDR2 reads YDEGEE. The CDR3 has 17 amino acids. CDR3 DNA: TGTGCCAGCAGCCAGATAGGGACTAGCGCGAGCACAGATACGCAGTATTTT. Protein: CASSQIGTSASTDTQYF.

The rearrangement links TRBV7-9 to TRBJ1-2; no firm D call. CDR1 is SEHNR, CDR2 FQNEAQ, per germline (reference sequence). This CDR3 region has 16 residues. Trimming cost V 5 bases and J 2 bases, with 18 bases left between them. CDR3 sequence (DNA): TGTGCCAGCAGCCCACCCGACTCCCGGACCAACTATGGCTACACCTTC. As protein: CASSPPDSRTNYGYTF.

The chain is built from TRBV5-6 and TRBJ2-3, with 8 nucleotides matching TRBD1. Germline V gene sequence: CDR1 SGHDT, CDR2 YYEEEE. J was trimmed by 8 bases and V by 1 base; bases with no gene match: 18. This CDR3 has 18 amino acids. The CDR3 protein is CASSLFSRQGRVGGTQYF. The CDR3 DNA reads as TGTGCCAGCAGCTTGTTCAGTCGACAGGGGCGAGTTGGGGGTACGCAGTATTTT.

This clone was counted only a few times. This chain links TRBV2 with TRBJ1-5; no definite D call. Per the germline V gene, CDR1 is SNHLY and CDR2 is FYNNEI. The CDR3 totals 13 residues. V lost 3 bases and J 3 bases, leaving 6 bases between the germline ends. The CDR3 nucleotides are TGTGCCAGCAGTGATGGCCACAATCAGCCCCAGCATTTT. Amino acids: CASSDGHNQPQHF. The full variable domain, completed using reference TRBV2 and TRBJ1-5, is EPEVTQTPSHQVTQMGQEVILRCVPISNHLYFYWYRQILGQKVEFLVSFYNNEISEKSEIFDDQFSVERPDGSNFTLKIRSTKLEDSAMYFCASSDGHNQPQHFGDGTRLSIL.